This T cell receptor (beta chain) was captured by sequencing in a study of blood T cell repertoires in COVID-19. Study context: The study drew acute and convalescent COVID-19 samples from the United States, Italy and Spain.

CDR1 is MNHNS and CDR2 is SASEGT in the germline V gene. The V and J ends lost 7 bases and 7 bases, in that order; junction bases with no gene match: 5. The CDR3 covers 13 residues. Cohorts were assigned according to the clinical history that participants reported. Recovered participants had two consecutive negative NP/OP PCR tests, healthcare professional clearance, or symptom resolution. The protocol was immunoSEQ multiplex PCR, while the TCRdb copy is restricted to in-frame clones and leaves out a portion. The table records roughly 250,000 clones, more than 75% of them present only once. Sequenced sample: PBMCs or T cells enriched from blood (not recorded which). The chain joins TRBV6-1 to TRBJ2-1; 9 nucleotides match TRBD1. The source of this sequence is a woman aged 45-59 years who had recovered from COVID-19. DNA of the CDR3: TGTGCCAGCAATGGACAGGGGTGGAATGAGCAGTTCTTC. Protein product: CASNGQGWNEQFF.